This T cell receptor beta chain was sequenced in a study of cytomegalovirus exposure and HLA in healthy donors. Study-wide context: Researchers previously reported finding 90 million to 120 million unique TCR beta sequences from some 180 million T cells. Study observations and caveats: As was reported, the HLA-A and HLA-B alleles of most subjects were accurately predicted from TCR beta sequences.

This clone turned up a few times. Its antigen is not known. The V segment lost 1 base and the J segment 1 base; nucleotides outside the gene matches: 0. This CDR3 has 14 amino acids. Germline CDR1 reads LNHDA; CDR2 reads SQIVND (reference sequence). PCR primers comprised 60 Vbeta and 13 Jbeta primers. The data were produced by immunoSEQ multiplex PCR, yet TCRdb's version contains in-frame clones alone and is incomplete. This table has about 190,000 clones, 65% to 85% appearing once. The TCR was taken from a middle-aged man in good health and CMV-seronegative. What was sequenced was PBMCs. This chain uses TRBV19 with TRBJ1-1; 7 bases fit TRBD1. CDR3 amino acids: CASSIGQGNTEAFF. The CDR3, as DNA: TGTGCCAGTAGTATAGGACAGGGGAACACTGAAGCTTTCTTT. Full variable domain (outside the CDR3, taken from reference TRBV19 and TRBJ1-1): DGGITQSPKYLFRKEGQNVTLSCEQNLNHDAMYWYRQDPGQGLRLIYYSQIVNDFQKGDIAEGYSVSREKKESFPLTVTSAQKNPTAFYLCASSIGQGNTEAFFGQGTRLTVV.